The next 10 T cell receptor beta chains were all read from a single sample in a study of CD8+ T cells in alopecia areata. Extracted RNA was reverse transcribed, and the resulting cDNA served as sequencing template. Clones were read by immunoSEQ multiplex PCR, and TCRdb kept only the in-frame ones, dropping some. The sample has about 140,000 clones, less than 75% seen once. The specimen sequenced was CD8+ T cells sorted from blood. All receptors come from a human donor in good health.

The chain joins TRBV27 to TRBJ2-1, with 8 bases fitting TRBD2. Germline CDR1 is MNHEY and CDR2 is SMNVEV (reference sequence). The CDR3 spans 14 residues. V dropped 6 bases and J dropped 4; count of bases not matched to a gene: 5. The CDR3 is CASRYSGIYNEQFF. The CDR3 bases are TGTGCCAGCAGGTATAGCGGGATATACAATGAGCAGTTCTTC.

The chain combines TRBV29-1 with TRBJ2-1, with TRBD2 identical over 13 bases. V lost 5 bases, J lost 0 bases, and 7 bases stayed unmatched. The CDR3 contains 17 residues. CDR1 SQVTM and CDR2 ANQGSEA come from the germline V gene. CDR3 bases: TGCAGCGTTCCGACTAGCGGGAGGAGTAGCTCCTACAATGAGCAGTTCTTC. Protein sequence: CSVPTSGRSSSYNEQFF.

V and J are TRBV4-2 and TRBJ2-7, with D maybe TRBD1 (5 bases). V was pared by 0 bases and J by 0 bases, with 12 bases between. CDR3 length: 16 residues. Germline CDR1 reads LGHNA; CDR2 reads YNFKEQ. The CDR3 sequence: CASSQETDDSSYEQYF. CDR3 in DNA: TGTGCCAGCAGCCAAGAAACTGACGACAGCTCCTACGAGCAGTACTTC.

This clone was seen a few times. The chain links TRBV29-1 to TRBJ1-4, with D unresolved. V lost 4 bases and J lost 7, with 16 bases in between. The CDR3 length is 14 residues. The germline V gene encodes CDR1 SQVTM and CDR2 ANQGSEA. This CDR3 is CSVGISRQGEKLFF. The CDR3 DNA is TGCAGCGTTGGGATCAGTCGGCAAGGTGAAAAACTGTTTTTT. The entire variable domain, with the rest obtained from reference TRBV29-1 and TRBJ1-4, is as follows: SAVISQKPSRDICQRGTSLTIQCQVDSQVTMMFWYRQQPGQSLTLIATANQGSEATYESGFVIDKFPISRPNLTFSTLTVSNMSPEDSSIYLCSVGISRQGEKLFFGSGTQLSVL.

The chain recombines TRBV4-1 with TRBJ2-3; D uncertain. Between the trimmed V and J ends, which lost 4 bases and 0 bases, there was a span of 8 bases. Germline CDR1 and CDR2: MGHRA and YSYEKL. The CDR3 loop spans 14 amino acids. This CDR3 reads CASSRTPSTDTQYF. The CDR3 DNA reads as TGCGCCAGCAGCCGAACGCCTAGCACAGATACGCAGTATTTT.

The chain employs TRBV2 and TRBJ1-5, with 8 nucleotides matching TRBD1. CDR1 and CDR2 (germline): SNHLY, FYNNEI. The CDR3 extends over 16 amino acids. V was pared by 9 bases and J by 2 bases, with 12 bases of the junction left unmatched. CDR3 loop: CASSTTGQGGNQPQHF. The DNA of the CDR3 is TGTGCCAGTAGCACTACCGGACAGGGCGGCAATCAGCCCCAGCATTTT.

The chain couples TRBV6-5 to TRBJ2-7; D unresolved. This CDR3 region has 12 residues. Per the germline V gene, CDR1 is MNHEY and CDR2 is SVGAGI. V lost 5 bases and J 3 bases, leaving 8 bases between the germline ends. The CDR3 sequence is CASSASLYEQYF. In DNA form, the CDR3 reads TGTGCCAGCAGTGCATCCCTCTACGAGCAGTACTTC.

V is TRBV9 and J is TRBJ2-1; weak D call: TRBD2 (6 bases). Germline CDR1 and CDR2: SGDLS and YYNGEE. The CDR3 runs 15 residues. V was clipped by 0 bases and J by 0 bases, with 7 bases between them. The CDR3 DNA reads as TGTGCCAGCAGCGTAGAGGGAGGCTCCTACAATGAGCAGTTCTTC. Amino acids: CASSVEGGSYNEQFF.

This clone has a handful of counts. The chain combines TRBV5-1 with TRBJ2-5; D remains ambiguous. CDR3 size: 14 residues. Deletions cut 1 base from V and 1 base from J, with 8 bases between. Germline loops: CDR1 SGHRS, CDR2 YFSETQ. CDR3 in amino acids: CASSLINAQETQYF. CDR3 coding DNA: TGCGCCAGCAGCTTGATCAACGCCCAAGAGACCCAGTACTTC.

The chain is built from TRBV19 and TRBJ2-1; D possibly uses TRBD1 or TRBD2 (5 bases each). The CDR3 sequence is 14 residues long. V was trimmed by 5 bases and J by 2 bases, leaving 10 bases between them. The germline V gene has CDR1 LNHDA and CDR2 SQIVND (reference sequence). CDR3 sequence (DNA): TGTGCCAGTAGTCCCGGGACGACCTACAATGAGCAGTTCTTC. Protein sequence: CASSPGTTYNEQFF.